The 25 T cell receptor beta chains below all came from one sample that was sequenced in a study of molecular identifiers for immune sequencing clone quantification. TCRdb independently ran MiXCR on the PCR reads; one entry per CDR3 protein. The table records a few hundred thousand distinct CDR3 sequences, roughly a quarter of them present only once. Sequencing was carried out using naive CD8+ T cells from blood, with Jurkat cell RNA spiked in. Described subset: FACS-sorted CD8+CD4-CCR7+CD45RA+ naive T cells. The source of these receptors is a human donor in good health. Some libraries in this study had Jurkat cell RNA spiked in.

This clonotype was counted many times. J is TRBJ2-7 and V is TRBV9; 9 nucleotides line up with TRBD1. The trim removed 4 bases at V and 5 bases at J, leaving 4 bases unmatched. This CDR3 contains 13 residues. Germline loops: CDR1 SGDLS, CDR2 YYNGEE. CDR3 region: CASSNRGPHEQYF. The DNA for the CDR3 is TGTGCCAGCAGCAACAGGGGGCCCCACGAGCAGTACTTC. Looking up the rest from reference TRBV9 and TRBJ2-7 gives the full variable domain: DSGVTQTPKHLITATGQRVTLRCSPRSGDLSVYWYQQSLDQGLQFLIQYYNGEERAKGNILERFSAQQFPDLHSELNLSSLELGDSALYFCASSNRGPHEQYFGPGTRLTVT.

With regard to this clonotype: This may be a read error: a much more frequent sequence differs by one nucleotide. V gene TRBV28 combines with J gene TRBJ1-4, with TRBD1 matching over 7 bases. The CDR3 sequence is 14 residues long. Germline V gene lookup returns CDR1 MDHEN and CDR2 SYDVKM. In nucleotides, the CDR3 is TGTGCCAGCATTACATCCACAGGGGCCGGAAAACTGTTGTTT. It is translated as CASITSTGAGKLLF.

This chain joins TRBV6-6 and TRBJ2-3, with D tentatively TRBD2 (6 bases). Trimming removed 0 bases from V and 3 bases from J, with 19 bases in between. The CDR3 is made up of 18 amino acids. Germline CDR1 MNHNY, CDR2 SVGAGI (reference sequence). The CDR3, as DNA: TGTGCCAGCAGTTACTCGAGTCGGGGGACCTATGGGACAGATACGCAGTATTTT. Amino acids: CASSYSSRGTYGTDTQYF.

There are a few counts of this clonotype. This chain joins TRBV7-9 and TRBJ1-2; tentative D call: TRBD1 (5 bases). The CDR3 runs 16 residues. Germline CDR1 is SEHNR and CDR2 is FQNEAQ (reference sequence). V lost 2 bases and J 3 bases, leaving 16 bases between the germline ends. CDR3 DNA: TGTGCCAGCAGCTTAATGTTGGGACGTTCCGACTATGGCTACACCTTC. This translates into CASSLMLGRSDYGYTF.

The chain uses TRBV20-1 and TRBJ1-2; D may be TRBD1 (5 bases). V was clipped by 0 bases and J by 6 bases, with 26 bases between them. There are 18 residues in the CDR3. Germline loops: CDR1 DFQATT, CDR2 SNEGSKA (reference sequence). The DNA of the CDR3 is TGCAGTGCTAGAGAAGGGGACGGCAGCCGGAGCCCTAAGGATGGCTACACCTTC. This codes for CSAREGDGSRSPKDGYTF.

CDR3 DNA sequence: TGTGCCAGCAGCGCACCTCCCCACCTCGCCATGGAGACTGAAGCTTTCTTT. It codes for CASSAPPHLAMETEAFF. The chain couples TRBV9 to TRBJ1-1, with D hard to call. Trimming cost V 3 bases and J 5 bases, with 23 bases left between them. Germline V gives CDR1 SGDLS, CDR2 YYNGEE. The CDR3 is made up of 17 amino acids.

This clonotype was observed a handful of times. V gene TRBV5-4 combines with J gene TRBJ2-7, with 12 bases lining up with TRBD2. CDR3 length: 18 residues. Unmatched junction bases numbered 11, after V lost 0 bases and J lost 4 bases. Germline-derived CDR1 and CDR2 are SGHNT and YYREEE (reference sequence). This chain's CDR3 is CASSLGLAGGPRMYEQYF. CDR3 DNA: TGTGCCAGCAGCTTGGGGCTAGCGGGGGGGCCAAGGATGTACGAGCAGTACTTC.

This clonotype was counted between two and nine times. CDR3: CASRGRMTGTQYF. The CDR3 bases are TGTGCCAGCAGGGGACGGATGACGGGGACCCAGTACTTC. The rearrangement joins TRBV28 to TRBJ2-5; D assignment may be TRBD1 or TRBD2 (5 bases each). Per germline, CDR1 MDHEN and CDR2 SYDVKM. CDR3 length: 13 residues. V shed 6 bases and J shed 7 bases, with 15 bases lying between them.

The chain combines TRBV27 with TRBJ2-7; 8 nucleotides align to TRBD1. Germline CDR1 is MNHEY and CDR2 is SMNVEV (reference sequence). Unmatched junction bases numbered 9, after V lost 5 bases and J lost 3 bases. This CDR3 region has 15 residues. The CDR3 bases are TGTGCCAGCAGTCCTAGCAGGGGGCGCCTCTACGAGCAGTACTTC. It encodes CASSPSRGRLYEQYF.

The V gene is TRBV4-3, the J gene TRBJ1-1; maybe TRBD1 (5 bases). This CDR3 comprises 17 residues. V lost 1 base and J lost 0, with 15 bases in between. Germline CDR1 is LGHNA and CDR2 is YSLEER. The CDR3 reads CASSQGVGVEMNTEAFF. CDR3 coding DNA: TGCGCCAGCAGCCAAGGAGTGGGGGTAGAGATGAACACTGAAGCTTTCTTT.

In this sample, this clonotype turned up a few times. V gene TRBV2 combines with J gene TRBJ1-1; 10 nucleotides match TRBD1. Germline assignment: CDR1 SNHLY and CDR2 FYNNEI. This CDR3 is 14 amino acids long. The junction had 8 bases not matched to a gene; V was cut back by 5 bases and J by 8 bases. As DNA, the CDR3 is TGTGCCAGCAGTTTCACAGACAGGGGGCCAGAAGCTTTCTTT. This codes for CASSFTDRGPEAFF.

This clonotype occurred many times. The chain recombines TRBV27 with TRBJ2-7, with 9 bases lining up with TRBD1. Per germline, CDR1 MNHEY and CDR2 SMNVEV (reference sequence). V was clipped by 8 bases and J by 2 bases; unmatched bases: 13. CDR3 length: 16 residues. In DNA form, the CDR3 reads TGTGCCAGCCGAACCCGGAGACAGGGGGGACCCTACGAGCAGTACTTC. Its translation is CASRTRRQGGPYEQYF.

This chain uses TRBV4-3 with TRBJ2-1, with a weak D call TRBD2 (6 bases). Trimming shortened V by 3 bases and J by 8 bases, and 17 bases separated the two germline ends. This CDR3 is built from 15 residues. Germline loops: CDR1 LGHNA, CDR2 YSLEER. The CDR3 coding sequence is TGCGCCAGCAGCCAGATCCGGGACTGGCAGTATGAGCAGTTCTTC. Translated, it gives CASSQIRDWQYEQFF.

In its sample, this clonotype was seen many times. The chain joins TRBV4-3 to TRBJ2-7; D gene uncertain. This CDR3 has 15 amino acids. Looked up from germline, CDR1 is LGHNA and CDR2 is YSLEER. V was shortened by 0 bases and J by 7 bases, with 16 bases between the two germline ends. The CDR3 region has the DNA TGCGCCAGCAGCCAAGAGTCTTGGGGTCCCGTGGAGCAGTACTTC. Translated: CASSQESWGPVEQYF.

This clonotype was observed a few times. V and J are TRBV6-5 and TRBJ1-1, with TRBD1 matching 9 bases. CDR3 size: 14 residues. Per germline, CDR1 MNHEY and CDR2 SVGAGI. Trimming removed 6 bases from V and 2 bases from J; junction bases left unmatched: 4. CDR3 residues: CASRTGGKNTEAFF. The CDR3, as DNA: TGTGCCAGCAGAACAGGGGGCAAAAACACTGAAGCTTTCTTT.

This clonotype has a count of ten or more. The genes are TRBV9 and TRBJ2-7; D possibly matches TRBD1 or TRBD2 (6 bases each). Trimming pared 0 bases from V and 5 bases from J, leaving 21 bases between. This CDR3 contains 17 residues. Germline CDR1 and CDR2: SGDLS and YYNGEE. In DNA form, the CDR3 reads TGTGCCAGCAGCGTAGGGGACACCTCATACGGGGGTGACGAGCAGTACTTC. It is translated as CASSVGDTSYGGDEQYF.

The sample holds one count of this clonotype. A much larger clonotype is one base distant, so this may be a read error. V gene TRBV9 combines with J gene TRBJ2-7; 7 positions match TRBD2. Germline V CDR1 and CDR2: SGDLS, YYNGEE. The CDR3 extends over 14 amino acids. The CDR3 DNA reads TGTGCCAGCAGCGGCCGGGACTACTCCCACGAGCAGTACTTC. Protein product: CASSGRDYSHEQYF.

This clonotype was counted at least ten times. V and J are TRBV27 and TRBJ2-3, with 8 bases lining up with TRBD2. The CDR3 is 14 residues long. V shed 6 bases, J shed 6 bases, and the junction held 8 bases outside the gene matches. CDR1 and CDR2 (germline): MNHEY, SMNVEV (reference sequence). The CDR3, as DNA: TGTGCCAGCAGGGAGCGGGAGAGGATTGATACGCAGTATTTT. Amino acid sequence: CASRERERIDTQYF.

This clonotype was seen more than once but under ten times. J is TRBJ2-5 and V is TRBV28; D might be TRBD2 (6 bases). The CDR3 covers 14 residues. Germline values: CDR1 MDHEN, CDR2 SYDVKM. Trimming took 7 bases from V and 3 from J, leaving 15 bases between them. DNA of the CDR3: TGTGCCAGCAAAAAGGGACTCATTAAAGAGACCCAGTACTTC. It is translated as CASKKGLIKETQYF.

The rearrangement uses TRBV6-5 and TRBJ2-7, with TRBD1 identical over 7 bases. This CDR3 region has 14 residues. CDR1 is MNHEY and CDR2 is SVGAGI in the germline V gene. Germline trimming cut 0 bases from V and 2 bases from J; bases unmatched to any gene: 1. The CDR3 nucleotides are TGTGCCAGCAGTTACTCGGGACAGACCTACGAGCAGTACTTC. Its translation: CASSYSGQTYEQYF.

J is TRBJ2-2 and V is TRBV5-6; D remains ambiguous. The germline V gene has CDR1 SGHDT and CDR2 YYEEEE. The length of the CDR3 is 15 residues. Trimming left V 0 bases short and J 3 bases short, with 9 bases between. The CDR3 loop is CASSLVRTDTGELFF. The CDR3, as DNA: TGTGCCAGCAGCTTGGTGCGGACCGACACCGGGGAGCTGTTTTTT.

This clonotype was observed a handful of times. The rearrangement uses TRBV19 and TRBJ2-7, with 8 bases fitting TRBD1. The CDR3 covers 13 residues. Germline assignment: CDR1 LNHDA and CDR2 SQIVND (reference sequence). Losses at the gene ends were 9 bases for V and 6 bases for J; bases not matched to a gene: 10. CDR3 protein: CASRDRHSLEQYF. In nucleotides, the CDR3 is TGTGCCAGCCGGGACAGGCATTCTCTCGAGCAGTACTTC.

The V and J genes are TRBV7-9 and TRBJ2-5, with 8 bases fitting TRBD1. This CDR3 region has 16 residues. Germline CDR1 is SEHNR and CDR2 is FQNEAQ (reference sequence). V gave up 5 bases and J gave up 3 bases; unmatched junction bases: 11. DNA for the CDR3: TGTGCCAGCAGCATAGTCCAGGGGGCGACCAAAGAGACCCAGTACTTC. Translated, it gives CASSIVQGATKETQYF.

Regarding this clonotype: This may arise from a read error, as a much more abundant clone is one base away. The chain uses TRBV28 and TRBJ2-7; D is possibly TRBD1 (6 bases). CDR3 length: 12 residues. Trimming removed 5 bases from V and 5 bases from J, with 10 bases in between. Germline V gene sequence: CDR1 MDHEN, CDR2 SYDVKM. CDR3 protein: CASSLGDNEQYF. The CDR3 bases are TGTGCCAGCAGTCTTGGGGACAACGAGCAGTACTTC.

This rearrangement joins TRBV20-1 to TRBJ1-5, with TRBD1 as a possible D gene (5 bases). The CDR3 totals 17 residues. V lost 2 bases and J 7 bases, leaving 24 bases between the germline ends. CDR1 DFQATT and CDR2 SNEGSKA come from the germline V gene (reference sequence). Written as DNA, the CDR3 is TGCAGTGCTAGATCTACCTCTCCGGACCAGGGCGGCCAGCCCCAGCATTTT. Protein product: CSARSTSPDQGGQPQHF.